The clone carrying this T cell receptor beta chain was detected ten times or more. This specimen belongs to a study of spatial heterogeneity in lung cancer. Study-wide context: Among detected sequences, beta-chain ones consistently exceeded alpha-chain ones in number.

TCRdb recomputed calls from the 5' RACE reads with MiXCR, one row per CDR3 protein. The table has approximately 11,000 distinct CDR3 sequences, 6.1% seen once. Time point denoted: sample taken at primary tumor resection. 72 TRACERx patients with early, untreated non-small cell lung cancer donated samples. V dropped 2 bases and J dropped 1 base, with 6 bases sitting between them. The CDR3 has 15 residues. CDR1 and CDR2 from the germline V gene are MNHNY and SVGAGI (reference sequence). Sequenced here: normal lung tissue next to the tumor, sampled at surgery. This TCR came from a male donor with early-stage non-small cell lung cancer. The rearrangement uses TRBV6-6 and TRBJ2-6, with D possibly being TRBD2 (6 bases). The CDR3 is CASSYGGSGANVLTF. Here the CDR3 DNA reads TGTGCCAGCAGTTACGGGGGGTCTGGGGCCAACGTCCTGACTTTC.